Many counts were recorded for the clone carrying this T cell receptor (beta chain). Its cognate antigen is unknown. During its preparation, the TCRbeta library received unique molecular identifiers. TCRdb re-called the PCR reads through MiXCR, storing one row per CDR3 protein. Among some 2,900 distinct CDR3 sequences listed, less than 25% were seen once. The data were obtained in a study of T-cell reconstitution after alpha-beta-depleted transplantation in children. Germline lookup yields CDR1 MNHEY and CDR2 SVGAGI. The CDR3 has 18 amino acids. The ends were cut back, 6 bases at V and 2 bases at J, with 20 bases in the middle. Study-level results: Roughly two months post-transplant, alpha-beta T cells reportedly originated from several hundred graft clones that had expanded. Most T-cell counts and diversity one year after the transplant came from T cells that were newly produced.

The source was PBMCs, mostly from graft donor cells, collected 60 days after TCRalphabeta/CD19-depleted stem cell transplant. This receptor was obtained from a female patient aged 5-17 years who had a stem cell transplant for acute lymphoblastic leukemia, so the T cells may come from the graft donor. The chain recombines TRBV6-5 with TRBJ2-6; either TRBD1 or TRBD2 may supply D (6 bases each). The CDR3 bases are TGTGCCAGCAGCCTAGGTTTAGGGGGGATTGCTGGGGCCAACGTCCTGACTTTC. Amino acid sequence: CASSLGLGGIAGANVLTF.